This T cell receptor (beta chain) was identified during a study of T cells after yellow fever vaccination. MiXCR, applied by TCRdb to the 5' RACE reads, yields one record per CDR3 protein. The data hold 550,000 to 750,000 distinct CDR3 sequences, with approximately 15% observed a single time. Study conclusions and caveats: Subsequent to the booster, the majority of primary-vaccination clones reappeared (roughly 96% CD4, 88% CD8).

In regard to this clonotype: Its antigen is undetermined.

This CDR3 region has 14 residues. V lost 6 bases and J lost 0, with 12 bases in between. The chain employs TRBV12-3 or TRBV12-4 and TRBJ2-7; a possible D gene is TRBD2 (5 bases). The TCR sequence derives from a man aged 25-45 years who received the YFV17D yellow fever vaccine. Here the sequenced sample was PBMCs, taken on the day of the yellow fever booster vaccination. The CDR3 DNA sequence: TGTGCCAGCAGGCCGGCTGGGAGCTCCTACGAGCAGTACTTC. Translating it yields CASRPAGSSYEQYF.